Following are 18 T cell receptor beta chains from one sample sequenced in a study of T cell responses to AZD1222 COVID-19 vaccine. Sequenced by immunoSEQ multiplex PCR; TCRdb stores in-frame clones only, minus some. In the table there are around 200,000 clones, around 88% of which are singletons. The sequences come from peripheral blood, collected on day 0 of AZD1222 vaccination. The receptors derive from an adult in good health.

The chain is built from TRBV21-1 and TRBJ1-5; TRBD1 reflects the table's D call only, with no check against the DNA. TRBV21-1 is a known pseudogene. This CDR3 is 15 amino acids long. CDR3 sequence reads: CASSKGTKFHQPQHF. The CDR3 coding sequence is TGTGCCAGCAGCAAGGGGACAAAGTTTCATCAGCCCCAGCATTTT.

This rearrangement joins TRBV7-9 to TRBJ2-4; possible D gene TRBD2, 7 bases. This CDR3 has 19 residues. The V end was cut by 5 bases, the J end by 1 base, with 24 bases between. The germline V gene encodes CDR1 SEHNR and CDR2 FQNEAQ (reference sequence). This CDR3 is CASSLSTAGAFRAKNIQYF. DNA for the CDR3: TGTGCCAGCAGCCTCAGCACGGCGGGGGCGTTTCGGGCCAAAAACATTCAGTACTTC.

As DNA, the CDR3 is TGTGCCAGTAGTATAGATGCGGAAAAACTGTTTTTT. Protein: CASSIDAEKLFF. V gene TRBV19 combines with J gene TRBJ1-4; D unclear. Germline CDR1 and CDR2: LNHDA and SQIVND (reference sequence). The V and J ends lost 0 bases and 8 bases respectively, with 4 bases between them. The CDR3 runs to 12 residues.

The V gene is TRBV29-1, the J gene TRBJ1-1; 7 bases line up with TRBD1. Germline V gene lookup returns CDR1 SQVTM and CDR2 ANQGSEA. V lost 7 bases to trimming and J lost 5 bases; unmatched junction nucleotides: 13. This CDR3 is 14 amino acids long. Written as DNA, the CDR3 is TGCAGCGCGGGACAGAACACCGGAAGGACTGAAGCTTTCTTT. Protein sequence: CSAGQNTGRTEAFF.

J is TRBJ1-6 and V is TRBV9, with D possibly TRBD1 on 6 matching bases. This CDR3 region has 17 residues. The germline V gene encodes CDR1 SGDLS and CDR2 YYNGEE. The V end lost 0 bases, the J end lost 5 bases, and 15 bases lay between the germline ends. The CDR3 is CASSVAGGRGHNSPLHF. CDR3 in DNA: TGTGCCAGCAGCGTAGCTGGGGGGCGCGGACATAATTCACCCCTCCACTTT.

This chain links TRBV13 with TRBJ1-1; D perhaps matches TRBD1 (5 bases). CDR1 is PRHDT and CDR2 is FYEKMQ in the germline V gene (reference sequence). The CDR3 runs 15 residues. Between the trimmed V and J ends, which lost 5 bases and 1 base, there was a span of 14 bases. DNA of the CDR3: TGTGCCAGCAGCCCCCTGCGGGGGAAGAACACTGAAGCTTTCTTT. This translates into CASSPLRGKNTEAFF.

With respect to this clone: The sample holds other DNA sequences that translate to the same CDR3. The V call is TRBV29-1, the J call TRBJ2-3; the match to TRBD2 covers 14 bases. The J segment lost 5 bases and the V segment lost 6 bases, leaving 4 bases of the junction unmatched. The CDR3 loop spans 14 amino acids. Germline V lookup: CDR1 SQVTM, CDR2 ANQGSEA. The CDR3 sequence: CSVAGLAGGDTQYF. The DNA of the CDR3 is TGCAGCGTCGCCGGACTAGCGGGGGGAGATACGCAGTATTTT.

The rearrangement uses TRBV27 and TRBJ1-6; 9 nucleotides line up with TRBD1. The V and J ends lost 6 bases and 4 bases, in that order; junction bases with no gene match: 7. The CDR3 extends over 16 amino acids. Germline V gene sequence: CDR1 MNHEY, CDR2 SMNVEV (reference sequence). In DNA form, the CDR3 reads TGTGCCAGCAGACCGGGACAGGGCCAATATAATTCACCCCTCCACTTT. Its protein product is CASRPGQGQYNSPLHF.

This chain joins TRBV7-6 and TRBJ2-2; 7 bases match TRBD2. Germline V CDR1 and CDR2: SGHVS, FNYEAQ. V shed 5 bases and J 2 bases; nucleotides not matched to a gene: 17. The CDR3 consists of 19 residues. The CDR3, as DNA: TGTGCCAGCAGCGCGTGGGGGGGACGAGCGACAACAAACACCGGGGAGCTGTTTTTT. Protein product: CASSAWGGRATTNTGELFF.

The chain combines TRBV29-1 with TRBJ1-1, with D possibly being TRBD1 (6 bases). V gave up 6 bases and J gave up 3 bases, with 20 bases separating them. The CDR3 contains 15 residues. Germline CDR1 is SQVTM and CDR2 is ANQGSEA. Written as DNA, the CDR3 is TGCAGCGTGGGGGGCCGGTCCAGGGGAGACACTGAAGCTTTCTTT. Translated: CSVGGRSRGDTEAFF.

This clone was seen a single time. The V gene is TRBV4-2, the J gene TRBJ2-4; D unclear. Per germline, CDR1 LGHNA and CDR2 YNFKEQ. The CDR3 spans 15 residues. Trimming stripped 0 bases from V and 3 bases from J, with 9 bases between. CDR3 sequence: CASSQDREGKNIQYF. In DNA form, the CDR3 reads TGTGCCAGCAGCCAAGATAGGGAAGGCAAAAACATTCAGTACTTC.

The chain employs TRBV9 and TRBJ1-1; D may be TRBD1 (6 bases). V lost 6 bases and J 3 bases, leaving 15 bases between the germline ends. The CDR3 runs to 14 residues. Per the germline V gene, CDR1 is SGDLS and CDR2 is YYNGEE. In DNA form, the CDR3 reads TGTGCCAGCACCAAGGGGGGGAGGGACACTGAAGCTTTCTTT. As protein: CASTKGGRDTEAFF.

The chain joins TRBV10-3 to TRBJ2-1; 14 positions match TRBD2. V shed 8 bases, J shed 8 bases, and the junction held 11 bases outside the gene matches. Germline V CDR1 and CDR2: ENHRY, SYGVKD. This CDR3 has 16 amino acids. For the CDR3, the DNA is TGTGCCATCGGAGGGACTAGCGGGGGTATGGATTATGAGCAGTTCTTC. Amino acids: CAIGGTSGGMDYEQFF.

The CDR3 nucleotides are TGTGCCAGCAGCCCACCAGACAGGGTTGGAAACACCATATATTTT. Its protein is CASSPPDRVGNTIYF. The chain recombines TRBV7-9 with TRBJ1-3, with TRBD1 identical over 7 bases. J gave up 3 bases and V 5 bases, and 7 bases lay outside the gene matches. CDR3 length: 15 amino acids. Germline loops: CDR1 SEHNR, CDR2 FQNEAQ (reference sequence).

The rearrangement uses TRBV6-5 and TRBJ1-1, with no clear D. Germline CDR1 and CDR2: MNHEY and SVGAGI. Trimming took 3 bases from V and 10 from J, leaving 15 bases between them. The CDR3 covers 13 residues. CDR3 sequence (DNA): TGTGCCAGCAGTTATAGGTCCGGGGTTTTAGCTTTCTTT. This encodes CASSYRSGVLAFF.

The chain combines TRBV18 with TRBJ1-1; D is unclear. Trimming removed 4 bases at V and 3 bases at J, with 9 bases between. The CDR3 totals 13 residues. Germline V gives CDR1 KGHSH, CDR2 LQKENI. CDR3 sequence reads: CASSLKRDTEAFF. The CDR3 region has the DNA TGTGCCAGCTCACTAAAACGGGACACTGAAGCTTTCTTT.

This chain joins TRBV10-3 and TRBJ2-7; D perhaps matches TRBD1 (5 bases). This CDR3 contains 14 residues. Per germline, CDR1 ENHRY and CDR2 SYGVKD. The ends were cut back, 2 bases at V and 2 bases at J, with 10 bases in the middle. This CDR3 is CAISEDSFTYEQYF. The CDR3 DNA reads TGTGCCATCAGTGAGGACAGCTTTACCTACGAGCAGTACTTC.

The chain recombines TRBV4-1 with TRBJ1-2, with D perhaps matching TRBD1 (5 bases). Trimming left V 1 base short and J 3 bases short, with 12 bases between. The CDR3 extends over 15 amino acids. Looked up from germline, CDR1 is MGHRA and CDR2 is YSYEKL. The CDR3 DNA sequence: TGCGCCAGCAGCCAAGGATCGGGACGGTACTATGGCTACACCTTC. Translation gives CASSQGSGRYYGYTF.